This TCR beta chain was captured in a study of T cells after yellow fever vaccination. Study findings and constraints: After the booster, roughly 96% of CD4 and more than 85% of CD8 primary-response clones were re-detected.

The germline V and J ends were trimmed by 6 bases and 7 bases, with 13 bases remaining between them. The germline gives CDR1 MNHEY, CDR2 SVGEGT. This CDR3 spans 12 amino acids. On this clonotype itself: The antigen is undetermined.

MiXCR, applied by TCRdb to the 5' RACE reads, yields one record per CDR3 protein. The table includes 250,000 to 350,000 distinct CDR3 sequences, roughly 9% detected once. Source: CD4+ T cells sorted from PBMCs, taken 5 days after the yellow fever booster vaccination. The V and J genes are TRBV6-2 or TRBV6-3 and TRBJ2-7; weak D call: TRBD1 (6 bases). This receptor was taken from a man between 18 and 29 years old who received the YFV17D yellow fever vaccine. The CDR3 bases are TGTGCCAGCAGGGAGCAGGGGCGGGAGCAGTACTTC. The encoded protein is CASREQGREQYF.